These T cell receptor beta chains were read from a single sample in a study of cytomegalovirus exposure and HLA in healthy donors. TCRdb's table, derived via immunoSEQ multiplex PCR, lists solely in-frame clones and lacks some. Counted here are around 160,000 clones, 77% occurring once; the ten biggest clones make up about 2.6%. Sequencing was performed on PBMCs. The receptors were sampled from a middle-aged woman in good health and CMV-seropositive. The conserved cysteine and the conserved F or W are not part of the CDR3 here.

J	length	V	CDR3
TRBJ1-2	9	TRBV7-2	ASALTGGYT
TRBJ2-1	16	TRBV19	ASSSSSSSPGLGNEQF
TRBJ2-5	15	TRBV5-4	ASSRGTSGGFGETQY
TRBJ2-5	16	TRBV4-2	ASSQSAIAGTLQETQY
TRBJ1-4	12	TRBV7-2	ASSSREMGEKLF
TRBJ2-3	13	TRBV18	ASSQGGLPTDTQY
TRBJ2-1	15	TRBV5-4	ASSLGLGADSYNEQF
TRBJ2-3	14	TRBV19	ASSILSGTKTDTQY
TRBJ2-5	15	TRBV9	ASSVVGLAGYQETQY
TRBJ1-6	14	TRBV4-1	ASSQVPGQGNSPLH
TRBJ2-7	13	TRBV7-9	SSSHRTSGSHEQY
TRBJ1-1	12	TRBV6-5	ASSYEIKAGEAF